Shown below are 23 T cell receptor beta chains from a single sample sequenced in a study of response to subunit inactivated influenza vaccine. Via MiXCR, TCRdb re-called the RT-PCR reads, giving one row per CDR3 protein. The data contain 650,000 to 800,000 distinct CDR3 sequences, approximately 13% of them singletons. The sequences come from PBMCs from blood, collected 14 days before vaccination. These receptors originate from a man between 45 and 60 years old who received an inactivated influenza vaccine.

This clonotype was seen a handful of times. The rearrangement joins TRBV6-2 or TRBV6-3 to TRBJ1-1; tentative D call: TRBD1 (5 bases). The germline gives CDR1 MNHEY, CDR2 SVGEGT. Trimming left V 2 bases short and J 1 base short, with 8 bases between. The CDR3 consists of 14 residues. CDR3 loop: CASSYQGRNTEAFF. CDR3 sequence (DNA): TGTGCCAGCAGTTACCAGGGCCGGAACACTGAAGCTTTCTTT.

This chain uses TRBV6-1 with TRBJ2-7; 10 bases agree with TRBD1. V trimming: 6 bases; J trimming: 1 base; junction bases outside the gene matches: 9. The CDR3 length is 16 residues. Germline values: CDR1 MNHNS, CDR2 SASEGT. The CDR3 nucleotides are TGTGCCAGCAGAAATCTTGGGACAGGGGATTCCTACGAGCAGTACTTC. Encoded protein: CASRNLGTGDSYEQYF.

At least ten counts were recorded for this clonotype. This chain joins TRBV5-1 and TRBJ2-4; possibly TRBD1 for D (6 bases). Germline V gene lookup returns CDR1 SGHRS and CDR2 YFSETQ. The CDR3 spans 16 residues. The V gene lost 4 bases and the J gene lost 0 bases, with 14 bases spanning the gap. This CDR3 reads CASSLTGFVAKNIQYF. The DNA for the CDR3 is TGCGCCAGCAGCCTGACAGGCTTTGTAGCCAAAAACATTCAGTACTTC.

With regard to this clonotype: A read error may produce the germline difference seen at one junction end. This sequence joins TRBV7-2 and TRBJ2-3; D remains unclear. This CDR3 spans 12 amino acids. Germline CDR1 is SGHTA and CDR2 is FQGNSA. The CDR3 region is CASTLFRDTQYF. The CDR3 DNA reads TGTGCCAGCACCTTATTCAGAGATACGCAGTATTTT.

The chain is built from TRBV20-1 and TRBJ1-4; D unclear. CDR3 length: 16 residues. V lost 3 bases to trimming and J lost 6 bases, with 20 bases between them. In germline, CDR1 is DFQATT, CDR2 SNEGSKA (reference sequence). This chain's CDR3 is CSARERSWFLDEKLFF. Here the CDR3 DNA reads TGCAGTGCTAGGGAAAGATCGTGGTTTCTTGATGAAAAACTGTTTTTT.

This clonotype was observed a few times. This sequence joins TRBV10-3 and TRBJ2-3; 10 bases map to TRBD1. Germline V lookup: CDR1 ENHRY, CDR2 SYGVKD. Trimming removed 5 bases from V and 6 bases from J; junction bases left unmatched: 5. The CDR3 consists of 14 residues. CDR3 nucleotide sequence: TGTGCCATCAGTAGGACAGGGGGTTTGGATACGCAGTATTTT. Its protein is CAISRTGGLDTQYF.

This chain uses TRBV6-1 with TRBJ1-2, with a tentative D call TRBD1 (5 bases). Germline-derived CDR1 and CDR2 are MNHNS and SASEGT. Deletions cut 5 bases from V and 8 bases from J, with 15 bases between. The CDR3 has 13 residues. For the CDR3, the DNA is TGTGCCAGCAGTAAGCGGGACCGGAGAGGCTACACCTTC. This sequence encodes CASSKRDRRGYTF.

In its sample, this clonotype was seen a few times. The V gene is TRBV2, the J gene TRBJ1-5; TRBD1 aligns across 12 bases. There are 15 residues in the CDR3. Trimming removed 7 bases from V and 4 bases from J; junction bases left unmatched: 5. The V gene's germline CDR1 is SNHLY and CDR2 FYNNEI. The CDR3 coding sequence is TGTGCCAGCAACTGGGGACAGGGGGCGAATCAGCCCCAGCATTTT. The encoded protein is CASNWGQGANQPQHF.

The rearrangement uses TRBV7-8 and TRBJ2-1; 8 nucleotides align to TRBD2. Germline V gene data show CDR1 as SGHVS and CDR2 as FQNEAQ. V lost 5 bases to trimming and J lost 1 base; unmatched junction nucleotides: 7. There are 16 residues in the CDR3. CDR3 in amino acids: CASSVSSGPSYNEQFF. The DNA of the CDR3 is TGTGCCAGCAGCGTATCTAGCGGGCCGTCCTACAATGAGCAGTTCTTC.

The chain is built from TRBV5-1 and TRBJ2-5; unclear D gene. The CDR3 has 13 residues. The ends were cut back, 4 bases at V and 1 base at J, with 8 bases in the middle. Per the germline V gene, CDR1 is SGHRS and CDR2 is YFSETQ. The CDR3 is CASSRSIQETQYF. The CDR3, as DNA: TGCGCCAGCAGCCGAAGTATCCAAGAGACCCAGTACTTC.

The sample holds a few counts of this clonotype. The chain is built from TRBV7-9 and TRBJ2-5, with 11 bases identical to TRBD1. Germline loops: CDR1 SEHNR, CDR2 FQNEAQ (reference sequence). The CDR3 length is 17 residues. The ends lost 3 bases at V and 2 bases at J; junction bases unmatched: 8. The CDR3: CASSLGTGGSQQETQYF. Written as DNA, the CDR3 is TGTGCCAGCAGCTTGGGGACAGGGGGGAGTCAGCAAGAGACCCAGTACTTC.

In this sample, this clonotype turned up a few times. The chain has TRBV11-1 and TRBJ1-2; the match to TRBD1 covers 8 bases. In germline, CDR1 is SGHAT, CDR2 FQDESV (reference sequence). With 5 bases clipped from V and 8 bases from J, the junction kept 13 bases outside the gene matches. This CDR3 is built from 15 residues. The CDR3 here is CASSLGQGLSTGYTF. CDR3 nucleotide sequence: TGTGCCAGCAGCCTCGGACAGGGCCTTTCCACGGGCTACACCTTC. The full variable domain, with the rest looked up from reference TRBV11-1 and TRBJ1-2, is EAEVAQSPRYKITEKSQAVAFWCDPISGHATLYWYRQILGQGPELLVQFQDESVVDDSQLPKDRFSAERLKGVDSTLKIQPAELGDSAMYLCASSLGQGLSTGYTFGSGTRLTVV.

This clonotype was counted ten times or more. The V and J genes are TRBV4-2 and TRBJ2-1, with D possibly being TRBD2 (6 bases). CDR1 and CDR2 from the germline V gene are LGHNA and YNFKEQ. The CDR3 has 18 residues. The V gene lost 4 bases and the J gene lost 3 bases, with 22 bases spanning the gap. CDR3 loop: CASSPLLSEEGRYNEQFF. The CDR3 DNA follows: TGTGCCAGCAGCCCCCTACTAAGCGAGGAGGGCCGCTACAATGAGCAGTTCTTC.

This clonotype appeared once. The rearrangement joins TRBV6-5 to TRBJ2-7, with a weak D call TRBD2 (6 bases). The CDR3 sequence is 16 residues long. V dropped 4 bases and J dropped 3 bases, with 19 bases sitting between them. Germline V gives CDR1 MNHEY, CDR2 SVGAGI. The CDR3 DNA reads TGTGCCAGCAGTTCCCTCGACGCGGGGAACCGCTACGAGCAGTACTTC. As protein: CASSSLDAGNRYEQYF.

In this sample, this clonotype turned up many times. CDR3 residues: CASSLIWGTRTGDHNEQFF. In DNA form, the CDR3 reads TGTGCCAGCAGCTTAATTTGGGGGACCCGGACAGGAGATCACAATGAGCAGTTCTTC. The rearrangement links TRBV11-1 to TRBJ2-1; 7 positions match TRBD1. The V gene end was trimmed by 2 bases and the J gene end by 5 bases; junction bases not matched to a gene: 18. The CDR3 is 19 residues long. In germline, CDR1 is SGHAT, CDR2 FQDESV (reference sequence). Drawing the rest from reference TRBV11-1 and TRBJ2-1, the complete variable domain is EAEVAQSPRYKITEKSQAVAFWCDPISGHATLYWYRQILGQGPELLVQFQDESVVDDSQLPKDRFSAERLKGVDSTLKIQPAELGDSAMYLCASSLIWGTRTGDHNEQFFGPGTRLTVL.

V gene TRBV20-1 combines with J gene TRBJ2-5; TRBD2 agrees at 13 bases. Germline CDR1 and CDR2: DFQATT and SNEGSKA (reference sequence). CDR3 length: 18 residues. After removal of 4 bases from V and 1 base from J, the junction contained 12 bases not matched to a gene. The CDR3 sequence is CSAKGLAGAAKVQETQYF. Written as DNA, the CDR3 is TGCAGTGCTAAAGGACTAGCGGGGGCCGCAAAAGTCCAAGAGACCCAGTACTTC.

The V and J genes are TRBV29-1 and TRBJ1-2; D is perhaps TRBD1 (5 bases). CDR3 length: 14 amino acids. Trimming stripped 4 bases from V and 0 bases from J, with 12 bases between. Per germline, CDR1 SQVTM and CDR2 ANQGSEA. The CDR3 DNA reads as TGCAGCGTTGCTGTATGGGGGACTAACTATGGCTACACCTTC. Its protein is CSVAVWGTNYGYTF.

This clonotype was counted between two and nine times. The rearrangement links TRBV10-3 to TRBJ2-2; D may be TRBD2 (6 bases). Germline-derived CDR1 and CDR2 are ENHRY and SYGVKD. The CDR3 covers 14 residues. Trimming stripped 6 bases from V and 6 bases from J, with 14 bases between. DNA for the CDR3: TGTGCCATCAGCATAGCGGCCCCATCCGGGGAGCTGTTTTTT. Its protein product is CAISIAAPSGELFF.

This clonotype came up a few times. The chain combines TRBV27 with TRBJ1-2; D is ambiguous. V was cut by 0 bases and J by 2 bases, with 7 bases left in between. The CDR3 spans 14 residues. Germline CDR1 MNHEY, CDR2 SMNVEV (reference sequence). The CDR3 DNA follows: TGTGCCAGCAGTTTATCCGCGGAGAACTATGGCTACACCTTC. Translation: CASSLSAENYGYTF.

The table lists this clonotype with a few counts. The CDR3 reads CASSQGPSGNYEQYF. The CDR3 nucleotides read TGTGCCAGCAGCCAAGGGCCTAGCGGAAATTACGAGCAGTACTTC. V gene TRBV4-2 combines with J gene TRBJ2-7, with 7 nucleotides matching TRBD2. CDR3 size: 15 residues. Germline V gives CDR1 LGHNA, CDR2 YNFKEQ. Germline trimming cut 1 base from V and 4 bases from J; bases unmatched to any gene: 7.

This clonotype has just a few counts. The chain combines TRBV10-3 with TRBJ2-1, with a possible D match to TRBD1 (5 bases). The CDR3 runs to 14 residues. Trimming took 4 bases from V and 7 from J, leaving 14 bases between them. Germline CDR1 is ENHRY and CDR2 is SYGVKD. CDR3 loop: CAISGTIVENEQFF. CDR3 DNA sequence: TGTGCCATCAGTGGGACAATAGTGGAGAATGAGCAGTTCTTC.

This clonotype has only a few counts. The rearrangement links TRBV5-1 to TRBJ2-3; TRBD2 matches 7 bases. Germline V lookup: CDR1 SGHRS, CDR2 YFSETQ. CDR3 length equals 16 residues. Germline trimming cut 6 bases from V and 0 bases from J; bases unmatched to any gene: 10. CDR3 protein: CASTPGLAVSTDTQYF. CDR3 coding DNA: TGCGCCAGCACCCCCGGGCTAGCGGTTAGCACAGATACGCAGTATTTT.

The rearrangement uses TRBV7-8 and TRBJ2-1; TRBD2 matches at 12 bases. Germline V lookup: CDR1 SGHVS, CDR2 FQNEAQ. J lost 8 bases, V lost 8 bases, and 4 bases had no gene match. The CDR3 extends over 13 amino acids. The DNA of the CDR3 is TGTGCCAGCCGGAGGACTAGCGGGGATGAGCAGTTCTTC. Translated: CASRRTSGDEQFF.